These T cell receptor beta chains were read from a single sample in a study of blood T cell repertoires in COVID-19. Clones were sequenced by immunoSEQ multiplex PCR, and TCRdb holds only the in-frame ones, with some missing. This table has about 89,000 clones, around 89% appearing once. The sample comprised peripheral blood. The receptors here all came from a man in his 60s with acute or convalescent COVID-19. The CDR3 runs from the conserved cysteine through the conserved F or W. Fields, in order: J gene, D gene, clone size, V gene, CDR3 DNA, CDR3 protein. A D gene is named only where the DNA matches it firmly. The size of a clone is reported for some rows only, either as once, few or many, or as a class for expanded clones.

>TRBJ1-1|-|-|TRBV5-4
TGTGCCAGTTCCCGGTGGCACAGTCGGGGTGTCTCTTTGGGGAACACTGAAGCTTTCTTT
CASSRWHSRGVSLGNTEAFF
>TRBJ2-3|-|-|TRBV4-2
TGTGCCAGCAGCCAAGATCGGGGAGATACGCAGTATTTT
CASSQDRGDTQYF
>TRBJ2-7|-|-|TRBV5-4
TGTGCCAGCAGCTTGGCGCAGGGCTACGAGCAGTACTTC
CASSLAQGYEQYF
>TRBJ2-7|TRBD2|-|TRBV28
TGTGCCAGCGACTGCCCCCCGGGGGGGCTAAACGAGCAGTACTTC
CASDCPPGGLNEQYF
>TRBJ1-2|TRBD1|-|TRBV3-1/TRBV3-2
TGTGCCAGCAGCCAAGTCGTAGGGACAGGGGGTGGCTACACCTTC
CASSQVVGTGGGYTF
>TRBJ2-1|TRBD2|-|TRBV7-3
TGTGCCAGCAGCCCAAGGACTAGTTTGGATGAGCAGTTCTTC
CASSPRTSLDEQFF
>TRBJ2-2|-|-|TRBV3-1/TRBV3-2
TGTGCCAGCAGCCACGGGGGATTTCCCGGGGAGCTGTTTTTT
CASSHGGFPGELFF
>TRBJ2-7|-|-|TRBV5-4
TGTGCCAGCAGCTTGGAAGGGGATGGGTCCGAGCAGTACTTC
CASSLEGDGSEQYF
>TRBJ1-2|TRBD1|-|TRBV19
TGTGCCAGTAGTACAACAGGGGATGGAGGCTACACCTTC
CASSTTGDGGYTF
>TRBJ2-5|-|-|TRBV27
TGTGCCAGCAGTTTAGGTCAGGGGATGGAGGTCCAAGAGACCCAGTACTTC
CASSLGQGMEVQETQYF
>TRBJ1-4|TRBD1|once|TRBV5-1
TGCGCCAGCAGCTTAGGTGGAGGGGGCGAGGAAAAACTGTTTTTT
CASSLGGGGEEKLFF
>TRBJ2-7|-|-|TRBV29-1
TGCAGCGTTGATCGGGCGGGCGGCTCCTACGAGCAGTACTTC
CSVDRAGGSYEQYF
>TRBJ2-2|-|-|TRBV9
TGTGCCAGCAGCGAGCTCACCGGGGAGCTGTTTTTT
CASSELTGELFF
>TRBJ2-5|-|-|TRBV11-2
TGTGCCAGCAGCTCCAATACAGGGTCCCAAGAGACCCAGTACTTC
CASSSNTGSQETQYF
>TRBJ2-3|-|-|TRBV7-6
TGTGCCAGCAGCTTAGGACTACCTTCAGATACGCAGTATTTT
CASSLGLPSDTQYF
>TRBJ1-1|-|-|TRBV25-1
TGTGCCAGCAGTGAATTCCGCGGGGTTGCTGAAGCTTTCTTT
CASSEFRGVAEAFF
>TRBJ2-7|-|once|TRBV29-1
TGCAGCGTTCGGGACGGAGGGGACTACGAGCAGTACTTC
CSVRDGGDYEQYF
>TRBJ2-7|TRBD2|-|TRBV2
TGTGCCAGCAGTGAGGGACTAGCGGGCCTCTACGAGCAGTACTTC
CASSEGLAGLYEQYF
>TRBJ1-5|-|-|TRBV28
TGTGCCAGCAGTGCTACCGGGACAACTAATCAGCCCCAGCATTTT
CASSATGTTNQPQHF
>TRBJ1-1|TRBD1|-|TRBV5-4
TGTGCCAGCAGCTTGGGTTCAGGGGGCCGTCGTAGGAACACTGAAGCTTTCTTT
CASSLGSGGRRRNTEAFF
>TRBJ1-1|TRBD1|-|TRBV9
TGTGCCAGCAGCCCAGGGACAGGGGACACTGAAGCTTTCTTT
CASSPGTGDTEAFF
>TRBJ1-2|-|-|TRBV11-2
TGTGCCAGCAGCTTGCAGGTCAACTATGGCTACACCTTC
CASSLQVNYGYTF
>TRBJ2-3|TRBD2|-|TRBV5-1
TGCGCCAGCAGCTTTCAAACTAGCGGGGGGGCCAAAGATACGCAGTATTTT
CASSFQTSGGAKDTQYF
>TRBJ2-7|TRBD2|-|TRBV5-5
TGTGCCAGCAGCTCACGGGCGGGAGGTTTCTACGAGCAGTACTTC
CASSSRAGGFYEQYF
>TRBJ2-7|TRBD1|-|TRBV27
TGTGCCAGCAGTTTACAGCCGGGACAGGGGACCGGGGAGCAGTACTTC
CASSLQPGQGTGEQYF
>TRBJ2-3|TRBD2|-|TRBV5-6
TGTGCCAGCAGCTTGAGGACCGGAACTAGCGGGGAATATACGCAGTATTTT
CASSLRTGTSGEYTQYF
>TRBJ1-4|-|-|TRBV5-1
TGCGCCAGCAGCTGGGGGGACGGGAATGAAAAACTGTTTTTT
CASSWGDGNEKLFF
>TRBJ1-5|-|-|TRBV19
TGTGCCAGTACGGGAGTGGCGACAGATCAGCCCCAGCATTTT
CASTGVATDQPQHF
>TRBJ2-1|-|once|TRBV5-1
TGCGCCAGCAGCTTGGCCGGTAACTACAATGAGCAGTTCTTC
CASSLAGNYNEQFF
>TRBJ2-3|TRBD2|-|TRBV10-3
TGTGCCATCGGGACTAGCGGGGCCCGGGATACGCAGTATTTT
CAIGTSGARDTQYF
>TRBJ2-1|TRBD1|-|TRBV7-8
TGTGCCAGCAGCGTAGGGGGGACAGGGATTTACAATGAGCAGTTCTTC
CASSVGGTGIYNEQFF
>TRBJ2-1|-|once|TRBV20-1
TGCAGTGCTAGTACGGCTAGCTCCTACAATGAGCAGTTCTTC
CSASTASSYNEQFF
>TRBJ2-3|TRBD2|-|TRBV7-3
TGTGCCAGCAGCCCCGCCGGGACTAGCCGCACAGATACGCAGTATTTT
CASSPAGTSRTDTQYF
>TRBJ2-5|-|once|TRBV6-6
TGTGCCAGCAGTTTGTTGAGGGAGACCCAGTACTTC
CASSLLRETQYF
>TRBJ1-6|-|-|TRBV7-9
TGTGCCAGCAGCGAAGGGGGAGACAGGAGCTCCTATAATTCACCCCTCCACTTT
CASSEGGDRSSYNSPLHF
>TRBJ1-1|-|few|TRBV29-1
TGCAGCTTTAGACAGCAGGTCACTGAAGCTTTCTTT
CSFRQQVTEAFF
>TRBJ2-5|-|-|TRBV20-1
TGCAGTGCTAGAGCCTTAGAGACCCAGTACTTC
CSARALETQYF
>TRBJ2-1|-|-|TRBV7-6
TGTGCCAGCAGCATAACAGGGATTTCCTACAATGAGCAGTTCTTC
CASSITGISYNEQFF
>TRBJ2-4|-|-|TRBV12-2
TGTGCAAGTCAGCTAGCGGGGGCCAAAAACATTCAGTACTTC
CASQLAGAKNIQYF
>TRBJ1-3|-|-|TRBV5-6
TGTGCCAGCAGCTTGGAAGGCTGGAGTTCTGGAAACACCATATATTTT
CASSLEGWSSGNTIYF
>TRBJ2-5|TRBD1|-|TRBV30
TGTGCCTGGAGTGTGGACAGGGGGGTAGAGACCCAGTACTTC
CAWSVDRGVETQYF
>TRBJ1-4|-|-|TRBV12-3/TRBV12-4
TGTGCCAGCAGTCCCGACAGAGATGAAAAACTGTTTTTT
CASSPDRDEKLFF
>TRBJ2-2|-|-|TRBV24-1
TGTGCCACCAGTGATTTGGGCAACACCGGGGAGCTGTTTTTT
CATSDLGNTGELFF
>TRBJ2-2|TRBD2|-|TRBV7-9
TGTGCCAGCAGCCCACGGACTAGCGGGAGGGTGAACACCGGGGAGCTGTTTTTT
CASSPRTSGRVNTGELFF
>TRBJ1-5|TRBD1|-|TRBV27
TGTGCCAGCAGTTTGGACAGGAATCAGCCCCAGCATTTT
CASSLDRNQPQHF
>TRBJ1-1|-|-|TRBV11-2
TGTGCCAGCAGCTTCCCCTTATTCGGGAACACTGAAGCTTTCTTT
CASSFPLFGNTEAFF
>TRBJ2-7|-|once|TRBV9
TGTGCCAGCAGCGTAGGAACTAGCCTCTACGAGCAGTACTTC
CASSVGTSLYEQYF
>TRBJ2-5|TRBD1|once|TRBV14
TGTGCCAGCAGCCAGAGGAGGACAGGGGAGGGGGAGACCCAGTACTTC
CASSQRRTGEGETQYF
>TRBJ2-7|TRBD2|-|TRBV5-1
TGCGCCAGCAGACCTCTACCTCTAGCGGGAAGATCCTACGAGCAGTACTTC
CASRPLPLAGRSYEQYF
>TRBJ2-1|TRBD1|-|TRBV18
TGTGCCAGCTCACCCGGGACAGGGAGCTACAATGAGCAGTTCTTC
CASSPGTGSYNEQFF
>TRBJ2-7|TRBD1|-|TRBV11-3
TGTGCCACCTTCCCAGGATGGGCAGGGGGCGCCGAGCAGTACTTC
CATFPGWAGGAEQYF
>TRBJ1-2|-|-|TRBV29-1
TGCAGCGTTGAAGGTCAGTCAGGTGGTGGCTACACCTTC
CSVEGQSGGGYTF
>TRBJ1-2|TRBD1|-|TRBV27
TGTGCCAGCAGTTTAGGAACAGGGGATGGCTACACCTTC
CASSLGTGDGYTF
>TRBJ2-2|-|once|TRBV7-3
TGTGCCAGCAGCTTAAACGGGGGTTTCGCCGGGGAGCTGTTTTTT
CASSLNGGFAGELFF